A single sample is the source of the 14 T cell receptor beta chains below, sequenced in a study of beta chain features in type 1 diabetes (dated by TCRdb to the late 2010s). Receptor amplification or capture employed the immunoSEQ multiplex PCR assay. The High Capacity cDNA Reverse Transcription Kit was used to reverse transcribe all of the isolated RNA, meaning that expressed TCRB transcripts were what got sequenced. As stored in TCRdb, this immuneACCESS dataset retains in-frame rearrangements with V and J assigned. A fraction of the clones does not appear; measured against another copy, unresolved V genes explain less than half of the discrepancy, and the remainder lacks a known reason. The sample table lists approximately 200,000 clones, 9.6% of them with a count of one. Approximately 0.035% of the sample belongs to the ten largest clones. Sequenced material: naive CD4+ T cells from blood. Read against the paper, the sample's cell subset or site label means: true naive CD4+ T cells. Receptors were obtained from a woman under 30 in good health.

CDR3 bases: TGTGCCAGTAGTATTGGTCGGGAAGAGACCCAGTACTTC. It encodes CASSIGREETQYF. V and J are TRBV19 and TRBJ2-5; D ambiguous. The V gene lost 3 bases and the J gene lost 3 bases, with 8 bases spanning the gap. Germline V CDR1 and CDR2: LNHDA, SQIVND (reference sequence). The CDR3 is made up of 13 amino acids. The full variable domain, completed using reference TRBV19 and TRBJ2-5, is DGGITQSPKYLFRKEGQNVTLSCEQNLNHDAMYWYRQDPGQGLRLIYYSQIVNDFQKGDIAEGYSVSREKKESFPLTVTSAQKNPTAFYLCASSIGREETQYFGPGTRLLVL.

This clone was counted a few times. The V gene is TRBV5-6, the J gene TRBJ2-7; D remains unclear. The germline gives CDR1 SGHDT, CDR2 YYEEEE. This CDR3 contains 13 residues. V lost 0 bases to trimming and J lost 2 bases, with 6 bases between them. CDR3 nucleotides: TGTGCCAGCAGCTTGGACGGAGCCTACGAGCAGTACTTC. Its protein is CASSLDGAYEQYF.

The V gene is TRBV6-1, the J gene TRBJ2-7; possibly TRBD2 for D (6 bases). The V gene lost 6 bases and the J gene lost 9 bases, with 15 bases spanning the gap. Germline CDR1 reads MNHNS; CDR2 reads SASEGT. This CDR3 spans 12 amino acids. The CDR3 nucleotides are TGTGCCAGCAGGCGGGACCTCGGAGGGCAGTACTTC. Protein: CASRRDLGGQYF.

The gene calls are TRBV27 and TRBJ1-2, with D possibly being TRBD1 (6 bases). Deletions cut 2 bases from V and 7 bases from J, with 17 bases between. Germline V gene sequence: CDR1 MNHEY, CDR2 SMNVEV (reference sequence). This CDR3 has 15 residues. The CDR3 coding sequence is TGTGCCAGCAGTTTAGGGCAGGGGAGTCTGCGTGGCTACACCTTC. This codes for CASSLGQGSLRGYTF.

Only a few counts were recorded for this clone. In nucleotides, the CDR3 is TGCGCCAGCAGCTTGGTCGGAGATACGCAGTATTTT. This codes for CASSLVGDTQYF. The chain couples TRBV5-1 to TRBJ2-3; D unresolved. V gave up 0 bases and J gave up 5 bases, with 4 bases separating them. The CDR3 covers 12 residues. The germline V gene encodes CDR1 SGHRS and CDR2 YFSETQ.

This rearrangement joins TRBV5-1 to TRBJ2-7; TRBD2 is a possible D gene (6 bases). The ends were cut back, 0 bases at V and 2 bases at J, with 12 bases in the middle. This CDR3 has 15 residues. Looked up from germline, CDR1 is SGHRS and CDR2 is YFSETQ. The CDR3 DNA follows: TGCGCCAGCAGCTTGGGTCGGGAGCGAACCTACGAGCAGTACTTC. This sequence encodes CASSLGRERTYEQYF. Looking up the rest from reference TRBV5-1 and TRBJ2-7 gives the full variable domain: KAGVTQTPRYLIKTRGQQVTLSCSPISGHRSVSWYQQTPGQGLQFLFEYFSETQRNKGNFPGRFSGRQFSNSRSEMNVSTLELGDSALYLCASSLGRERTYEQYFGPGTRLTVT.

The chain links TRBV4-1 to TRBJ2-1; 14 bases fit TRBD2. CDR1 and CDR2 (germline): MGHRA, YSYEKL. The CDR3 length is 19 residues. V lost 4 bases to trimming and J lost 8 bases; unmatched junction nucleotides: 16. The CDR3 protein is CASSRNFEAGTSGSYEQFF. The CDR3 DNA reads as TGCGCCAGCAGCCGAAACTTTGAGGCCGGGACTAGCGGGAGTTATGAGCAGTTCTTC.

There are a few counts of this clone. This chain uses TRBV5-7 with TRBJ2-1; 13 bases map to TRBD2. Being an ORF, TRBV5-7 has a function that is uncertain. This CDR3 has 17 amino acids. Germline trimming cut 4 bases from V and 8 bases from J; bases unmatched to any gene: 12. The chain's CDR3 is CASSIGAGLAGVHEQFF. The CDR3 nucleotides read TGTGCCAGCAGCATTGGGGCCGGACTAGCGGGAGTCCATGAGCAGTTCTTC.

This clone showed up just a few times. The chain has TRBV19 and TRBJ1-1, with D tentatively TRBD1 (6 bases). CDR1 and CDR2 (germline): LNHDA, SQIVND (reference sequence). The CDR3 spans 14 residues. The V and J ends lost 3 bases and 1 base respectively, with 9 bases between them. The CDR3 DNA sequence: TGTGCCAGTAGTATGTTACAGGGGAACACTGAAGCTTTCTTT. Translating gives CASSMLQGNTEAFF.

This clone was observed a few times. The chain recombines TRBV6-5 with TRBJ2-2, with 11 bases matching TRBD2. The CDR3 sequence is 14 residues long. Germline-derived CDR1 and CDR2 are MNHEY and SVGAGI. With 4 bases clipped from V and 11 bases from J, the junction kept 6 bases outside the gene matches. For the CDR3, the DNA is TGTGCCAGCAGTTCCCTAGCGGGAGGCGACGAGCTGTTTTTT. This sequence encodes CASSSLAGGDELFF.

The chain combines TRBV5-1 with TRBJ2-3; TRBD2 matches at 8 bases. Trimming took 4 bases from V and 2 from J; bases not matched to a gene: 9. The V gene's germline CDR1 is SGHRS and CDR2 YFSETQ. The CDR3 is 16 residues long. The CDR3 nucleotides are TGCGCCAGCAGCCCTGTTCCGGGGGGGAACACAGATACGCAGTATTTT. Translation: CASSPVPGGNTDTQYF.

Notes on this clone: Relative to the germline gene, one junction end is altered; a read error may explain this. V usage is TRBV5-1 and J usage is TRBJ2-7, with 8 nucleotides matching TRBD1. The germline V gene has CDR1 SGHRS and CDR2 YFSETQ. CDR3 length: 12 amino acids. The CDR3 protein is CASSLDSGTGLF. The CDR3 coding sequence is TGCGCCAGCAGCTTGGATTCCGGGACAGGCCTCTTC.

V gene TRBV9 combines with J gene TRBJ2-1, with D perhaps TRBD1 (7 bases). CDR1 is SGDLS, CDR2 YYNGEE, per germline. CDR3 length: 14 residues. Trimming removed 7 bases from V and 3 bases from J, with 14 bases in between. The CDR3 nucleotides are TGTGCCAGCGGGAGGACAGGACACTACAATGAGCAGTTCTTC. This translates into CASGRTGHYNEQFF. Complete variable domain (other parts from reference TRBV9 and TRBJ2-1): DSGVTQTPKHLITATGQRVTLRCSPRSGDLSVYWYQQSLDQGLQFLIQYYNGEERAKGNILERFSAQQFPDLHSELNLSSLELGDSALYFCASGRTGHYNEQFFGPGTRLTVL.

This rearrangement joins TRBV6-5 to TRBJ1-2; D possibly corresponds to TRBD1 (6 bases). The CDR3 has 15 amino acids. Looked up from germline, CDR1 is MNHEY and CDR2 is SVGAGI. The germline V and J ends were trimmed by 5 bases and 8 bases, with 21 bases remaining between them. The CDR3 sequence: CASSPRVGGMRGYTF. The CDR3 DNA follows: TGTGCCAGCAGTCCCAGGGTAGGGGGAATGCGCGGCTACACCTTC.